Sequencing of this T cell receptor (beta chain) was carried out in a study of control samples from healthy donors and cancer patients (dated by TCRdb to 2018 to 2020). As for this clone: The antigen this receptor binds is unknown. Base quality data are lacking; no much larger clone is found one base away.

Looking up the germline V gene yields CDR1 SGHAT and CDR2 FQNNGV. V gives up 4 bases and J gives up 2 bases, and the segment between their germline ends measures 13 bases. From the cysteine up to the phenylalanine, the CDR3 has a length of 15 residues. The retained sequence is limited to the CDR3, 45 bases, with the frame set at the first base. Receptor libraries were prepared by the immunoSEQ multiplex PCR assay. TCRdb stores this immuneACCESS table with in-frame sequences only. Part of the clones is absent; in the studies checked, under half of the shortfall reflects unresolved V genes, and no reason is known for the rest. In all, the sample holds around 130,000 clones, and about 93% of those were seen once. Together, the top ten hold almost 2.5% of the sample.

The sequenced sample consisted of blood. The chain is assembled from TRBV11-2 and TRBJ2-3; TRBD1 is possibly the D segment (5 matching bases). The clonotype originates from a man aged 18 to 30 in good health. Here is the DNA: TGTGCCAGCAGCTCCGTTCGTGGACACACAGATACGCAGTATTTT. The resulting protein is CASSSVRGHTDTQYF. Reference TRBV11-2 and TRBJ2-3 proteins supply the regions before and after the CDR3; the full variable domain is: EAGVAQSPRYKIIEKRQSVAFWCNPISGHATLYWYQQILGQGPKLLIQFQNNGVVDDSQLPKDRFSAERLKGVDSTLKIQPAKLEDSAVYLCASSSVRGHTDTQYFGPGTRLTVL.